Here is one T cell receptor (beta chain) with its context. The antigen is not known. V shed 0 bases and J shed 6 bases, with 15 bases lying between them. CDR1 is MNHEY, CDR2 SMNVEV, per germline (reference sequence). The CDR3 length is 16 residues. This entry is derived from a study of T cell responses to AZD1222 COVID-19 vaccine. Study-wide points: The donor group comprised mostly white British people and more females; the analysis possibly underestimated clonal diversity.

Profiled with immunoSEQ multiplex PCR; TCRdb holds only in-frame clones, not every one. The sample yields roughly 150,000 clones, over 75% seen once. This TCR was sampled from an adult in good health. V is TRBV27 and J is TRBJ1-5; maybe TRBD1 (6 bases). Material: peripheral blood, obtained on day 0 of AZD1222 vaccination. CDR3 in DNA: TGTGCCAGCAGTTTATCGTGGACAGCGGCCGTTCAGCCCCAGCATTTT. Translated: CASSLSWTAAVQPQHF.